Following are 18 T cell receptor beta chains from one sample sequenced in a study of blood T cell repertoires in COVID-19. The protocol was immunoSEQ multiplex PCR, while the TCRdb copy is restricted to in-frame clones and leaves out a portion. The profile shows some 220,000 clones, roughly four fifths of them singletons. The sample taken for sequencing was peripheral blood. All receptors come from a woman in her twenties or thirties who had recovered from COVID-19.

The genes are TRBV4-1 and TRBJ2-7; perhaps TRBD1 as D (6 bases). The CDR3 consists of 13 residues. Germline V gives CDR1 MGHRA, CDR2 YSYEKL. Between the trimmed V and J ends, which lost 3 bases and 3 bases, there was a span of 9 bases. CDR3 amino acids: CASSHRTDYEQYF. CDR3 sequence (DNA): TGCGCCAGCAGCCACAGGACAGACTACGAGCAGTACTTC.

The rearrangement joins TRBV2 to TRBJ2-1; 7 bases line up with TRBD1. This CDR3 region has 11 residues. The V segment lost 7 bases and the J segment 8 bases; nucleotides outside the gene matches: 2. In germline, CDR1 is SNHLY, CDR2 FYNNEI. CDR3 residues: CASKGADEQFF. For the CDR3, the DNA is TGTGCCAGCAAGGGGGCCGATGAGCAGTTCTTC.

The V and J genes are TRBV19 and TRBJ1-2, with unresolved D. The CDR3 loop spans 12 amino acids. Trimming left V 5 bases short and J 5 bases short, with 9 bases between. CDR1 is LNHDA and CDR2 is SQIVND in the germline V gene (reference sequence). CDR3 amino acids: CASSRTEYGYTF. The CDR3 nucleotides read TGTGCCAGTAGTCGGACTGAGTATGGCTACACCTTC.

The chain joins TRBV25-1 to TRBJ1-3; 9 bases line up with TRBD1. J was trimmed by 7 bases and V by 4 bases; bases with no gene match: 11. Germline loops: CDR1 MGHDK, CDR2 SYGVNS. This CDR3 is built from 16 residues. The CDR3 DNA reads TGTGCCAGCAGTGGATTACTACAGGGGGCTGTCAACACCATATATTTT. Encoded protein: CASSGLLQGAVNTIYF.

V and J are TRBV2 and TRBJ1-1; TRBD1 matches at 7 bases. Germline V gives CDR1 SNHLY, CDR2 FYNNEI. V lost 11 bases to trimming and J lost 1 base; unmatched junction nucleotides: 7. The CDR3 covers 13 residues. The CDR3 DNA follows: TGTGCCGGGGCCGGGACAGCGAACACTGAAGCTTTCTTT. It codes for CAGAGTANTEAFF.

This clone was found once. V gene TRBV10-3 combines with J gene TRBJ2-1; 12 bases are shared with TRBD1. The trim removed 8 bases at V and 9 bases at J, leaving 8 bases unmatched. Germline assignment: CDR1 ENHRY and CDR2 SYGVKD. CDR3 length equals 14 residues. CDR3 nucleotides: TGTGCCATCGGTCCTGGGACAGGGGGCATTGAGCAGTTCTTC. Translated: CAIGPGTGGIEQFF.

V usage is TRBV18 and J usage is TRBJ1-3, with D possibly TRBD1 on 6 matching bases. The CDR3 is 19 residues long. V was clipped by 2 bases and J by 1 base, with 21 bases between them. Germline CDR1 KGHSH, CDR2 LQKENI. The CDR3 region has the DNA TGTGCCAGCTCACCAAACCCGAATACAGGGTTGAGTTCTGGAAACACCATATATTTT. Translating gives CASSPNPNTGLSSGNTIYF.

The chain is built from TRBV6-1 and TRBJ2-2; 8 nucleotides align to TRBD2. The trim removed 1 base at V and 4 bases at J, leaving 14 bases unmatched. CDR3 size: 19 residues. Germline V gene data show CDR1 as MNHNS and CDR2 as SASEGT. CDR3 amino acids: CASSEEVGREGRGTGELFF. In DNA, the CDR3 is TGTGCCAGCAGTGAAGAAGTGGGTCGGGAGGGCCGTGGCACCGGGGAGCTGTTTTTT.

This sequence joins TRBV12-5 and TRBJ2-7, with 7 bases matching TRBD2. Germline CDR1 reads LGHNT; CDR2 reads FRNRAP. CDR3 size: 16 residues. The V gene end was trimmed by 1 base and the J gene end by 0 bases; junction bases not matched to a gene: 6. Written as DNA, the CDR3 is TGTGCTAGTGGTTTGGGGAACCGGGACTACTCCTACGAGCAGTACTTC. This translates into CASGLGNRDYSYEQYF.

This chain links TRBV13 with TRBJ1-2; D remains ambiguous. Per germline, CDR1 PRHDT and CDR2 FYEKMQ (reference sequence). The V end was cut by 2 bases, the J end by 8 bases, with 15 bases between. The CDR3 covers 14 residues. DNA for the CDR3: TGTGCCAGCAGCTTATCGTTAGCGCTTAAGGGCTACACCTTC. Protein product: CASSLSLALKGYTF.

This chain joins TRBV11-2 and TRBJ1-1; D call uncertain. Germline CDR1 and CDR2: SGHAT and FQNNGV. CDR3 length: 15 amino acids. Deletions cut 4 bases from V and 1 base from J, with 13 bases between. CDR3 DNA sequence: TGTGCCAGCAGCTCCTTTGGTACAAAGAACACTGAAGCTTTCTTT. This codes for CASSSFGTKNTEAFF.

The chain links TRBV9 to TRBJ2-7; the D gene is possibly TRBD2 (7 bases). The CDR3 runs to 14 residues. The germline V and J ends were trimmed by 4 bases and 6 bases, with 17 bases remaining between them. Germline V CDR1 and CDR2: SGDLS, YYNGEE. The CDR3 DNA reads TGTGCCAGCAGCCCCTCGGGGGGACATGGCGAGCAGTACTTC. Protein product: CASSPSGGHGEQYF.

The rearrangement joins TRBV10-1 to TRBJ1-2; D perhaps matches TRBD1 (5 bases). Trimming stripped 6 bases from V and 4 bases from J, with 12 bases between. Germline V gives CDR1 WNHNN, CDR2 SYGVQD (reference sequence). The CDR3 is 13 residues long. The CDR3 protein is CASSRDFGYGYTF. The CDR3 bases are TGCGCCAGCAGCAGGGATTTCGGCTATGGCTACACCTTC.

The chain uses TRBV14 and TRBJ1-5, with 8 bases aligning to TRBD1. After removal of 8 bases from V and 5 bases from J, the junction contained 8 bases not matched to a gene. The CDR3 totals 14 residues. Germline CDR1 reads SGHDN; CDR2 reads FVKESK. The CDR3 coding sequence is TGTGCCAGCCCACCAGGGGGCGGGGATCAGCCCCAGCATTTT. Translation gives CASPPGGGDQPQHF.

This clone was picked up one time. This chain uses TRBV13 with TRBJ2-5, with 9 bases fitting TRBD1. Unmatched junction bases numbered 18, after V lost 4 bases and J lost 9 bases. Germline V gene sequence: CDR1 PRHDT, CDR2 FYEKMQ (reference sequence). The CDR3 contains 17 residues. The CDR3 spells CASSWTGEGGAGGAQYF. The CDR3 DNA reads as TGTGCCAGCAGCTGGACAGGGGAAGGGGGGGCTGGAGGGGCCCAGTACTTC. Full variable domain (rest looked up from reference TRBV13 and TRBJ2-5): AAGVIQSPRHLIKEKRETATLKCYPIPRHDTVYWYQQGPGQDPQFLISFYEKMQSDKGSIPDRFSAQQFSDYHSELNMSSLELGDSALYFCASSWTGEGGAGGAQYFGPGTRLLVL.

The chain couples TRBV5-1 to TRBJ2-1; 12 bases match TRBD2. Germline V lookup: CDR1 SGHRS, CDR2 YFSETQ. The V gene end was trimmed by 2 bases and the J gene end by 5 bases; junction bases not matched to a gene: 5. CDR3 length: 16 amino acids. The chain's CDR3 is CASSLLPSGGDNEQFF. CDR3 in DNA: TGCGCCAGCAGCTTACTACCTAGCGGGGGGGACAATGAGCAGTTCTTC. Together with reference TRBV5-1 and TRBJ2-1, the CDR3 gives the full variable domain: KAGVTQTPRYLIKTRGQQVTLSCSPISGHRSVSWYQQTPGQGLQFLFEYFSETQRNKGNFPGRFSGRQFSNSRSEMNVSTLELGDSALYLCASSLLPSGGDNEQFFGPGTRLTVL.

The chain links TRBV29-1 to TRBJ2-5; the match to TRBD1 covers 8 bases. Germline CDR1 SQVTM, CDR2 ANQGSEA. The CDR3 runs 14 residues. V shed 6 bases and J 4 bases; nucleotides not matched to a gene: 10. The CDR3 loop reads CSVISTGVRETQYF. The CDR3 nucleotides are TGCAGCGTGATATCGACAGGGGTCCGAGAGACCCAGTACTTC.

This clone was seen only once. The chain is built from TRBV4-2 and TRBJ2-7; TRBD2 aligns across 7 bases. V trimming: 1 base; J trimming: 7 bases; junction bases outside the gene matches: 4. The CDR3 spans 13 residues. CDR1 is LGHNA, CDR2 YNFKEQ, per germline. The CDR3 DNA reads as TGTGCCAGCAGCCAAGGGGAGGGCTGGGAGCAGTACTTC. Translated: CASSQGEGWEQYF.